This T cell receptor (beta chain) was captured in a study of T cell changes during pregnancy in multiple sclerosis. Germline trimming cut 8 bases from V and 7 bases from J; bases unmatched to any gene: 10. Germline loops: CDR1 SNHLY, CDR2 FYNNEI. The CDR3 runs to 13 residues. Data came from immunoSEQ multiplex PCR; TCRdb stores just in-frame clones and leaves some out. The table shows 81,000 or so clones, with around 90% occurring only once. Sequences were derived from PBMCs, sampled in the first trimester of pregnancy. This chain joins TRBV2 and TRBJ2-7; 8 nucleotides agree with TRBD2. This clonotype originated in a female donor in good health, serving as a control in a pregnancy study. Some clones in this sample may be carry-over from other donors' samples. CDR3 DNA sequence: TGTGCCAGCCTGAGAGGGACGGGAGGGGAGCAGTACTTC. Translating gives CASLRGTGGEQYF.